Listed below are T cell receptor beta chains from one sample, sequenced in a study of T cell responses to AZD1222 COVID-19 vaccine. Method: immunoSEQ multiplex PCR; TCRdb's copy keeps in-frame clones and lacks some. This table holds roughly 100,000 clones, around 91% found once. The material sequenced was peripheral blood, taken on day 0 of AZD1222 vaccination. The origin of the receptors is an adult in good health. CDR3s include the opening cysteine and the closing phenylalanine or tryptophan. D genes are given only for firm matches. Some rows mark clone size as missing; the rest say once, few, many or name a class of expanded clone.

size	V	J	D	DNA	CDR3
once	TRBV30	TRBJ2-5	TRBD1	TGTGCCTGGAGCCCCCCAGGGGGCTTCCAAGAGACCCAGTACTTC	CAWSPPGGFQETQYF
NA	TRBV29-1	TRBJ1-4	NA	TGCAGCGTTGGACCAGGGCCCGAAAAACTGTTTTTT	CSVGPGPEKLFF
NA	TRBV6-4	TRBJ1-6	TRBD1	TGTGCCAGCAGGACAGGGGAGTGGGATAATTCACCCCTCCACTTT	CASRTGEWDNSPLHF
NA	TRBV7-8	TRBJ1-5	TRBD1	TGTGCCAGCAGCCGCCCCGGGACAGGAGGACAGCCCCAGCATTTT	CASSRPGTGGQPQHF
NA	TRBV6-5	TRBJ1-6	NA	TGTGCCAGCACCCGGGTCCTGGGTTCACCCCTCCACTTT	CASTRVLGSPLHF
NA	TRBV7-9	TRBJ2-1	TRBD2	TGTGCCAGCAGTAAAAGCGGGGTTAGCGATGAGCAGTTCTTC	CASSKSGVSDEQFF
NA	TRBV18	TRBJ2-5	TRBD1	TGTGCCAGCTCAGTCCGGGACAGTAAAGAGACCCAGTACTTC	CASSVRDSKETQYF
NA	TRBV29-1	TRBJ1-2	TRBD1	TGCAGCGTTGAAGATCGCCGACAGGGGGCCTTCTATGGCTACACCTTC	CSVEDRRQGAFYGYTF
NA	TRBV5-1	TRBJ2-5	NA	TGCGCCAGCAGCCCCACGCTCCAGAGAGAGACCCAGTACTTC	CASSPTLQRETQYF
NA	TRBV4-1	TRBJ2-1	TRBD2	TGCGCCAGCAGCCAAGATAGCAGCGGGAGCTACAATGAGCAGTTCTTC	CASSQDSSGSYNEQFF
NA	TRBV2	TRBJ1-2	TRBD1	TGTGCCAGCAGTGGCCGGGACAGGGTGGGGAACTATGGCTACACCTTC	CASSGRDRVGNYGYTF
NA	TRBV19	TRBJ1-1	NA	TGTGCCAGTAGTGCCTGGCAGGGGAGCACTGAAGCTTTCTTT	CASSAWQGSTEAFF
NA	TRBV11-2	TRBJ1-2	NA	TGTGCCAGCAGCTTTAGGGTGATTAACTATGGCTACACCTTC	CASSFRVINYGYTF
NA	TRBV28	TRBJ2-7	NA	TGTGCCAGCAGTTTAGACGCCTACGAGCAGTACTTC	CASSLDAYEQYF
NA	TRBV27	TRBJ2-7	NA	TGTGCCAGCAGACCCGGGACACTTCTATACTACGAGCAGTACTTC	CASRPGTLLYYEQYF
few	TRBV4-2	TRBJ2-7	NA	TGTGCCAGCAGCCAATCGGACGGCGACTCCTACGAGCAGTACTTC	CASSQSDGDSYEQYF
few	TRBV28	TRBJ2-7	NA	TGTGCCAGCAGTTTTGAGTTGTTCGGAGGACAGACCTACGAGCAGTACTTC	CASSFELFGGQTYEQYF
NA	TRBV6-2/TRBV6-3	TRBJ2-1	TRBD1	TGTGCCAGCAGTTACCTTTCACAGGGGGCCTATGAGCAGTTCTTC	CASSYLSQGAYEQFF
NA	TRBV15	TRBJ1-2	NA	TGTGCCACCAGCAGGGGGGTCCCGTACTATGGCTACACCTTC	CATSRGVPYYGYTF
NA	TRBV5-1	TRBJ2-7	TRBD2	TGCGCCAGCAGCTTTACTAGCGGGACCTACGAGCAGTACTTC	CASSFTSGTYEQYF
NA	TRBV5-5	TRBJ1-5	TRBD1	TGTGCCAGCAGCTTGGGCGGACAGGGTTTTCGGCAGCCCCAGCATTTT	CASSLGGQGFRQPQHF
NA	TRBV5-1	TRBJ1-3	NA	TGCGCCAGCAGCTTGGCGACATCTGGAAACACCATATATTTT	CASSLATSGNTIYF
few	TRBV18	TRBJ2-3	NA	TGTGCCAGCTCAAGAACAACCCGGGACGCATGGGGCTCTAGCACAGATACGCAGTATTTT	CASSRTTRDAWGSSTDTQYF
NA	TRBV7-8	TRBJ1-2	NA	TGTGCCAGCAGCCAAGGGCCGGGCTATGGCTACACCTTC	CASSQGPGYGYTF
NA	TRBV7-2	TRBJ1-1	NA	TGTGCCAGCAGCATGCCCGGACCGCTGAACACTGAAGCTTTCTTT	CASSMPGPLNTEAFF